A selection of T cell receptor beta chains follows, all from one sample in a study of immune evolution from preneoplasia to lung adenocarcinoma. The data were produced by immunoSEQ multiplex PCR, yet TCRdb's version contains in-frame clones alone and is incomplete. The sample holds 8,000 to 9,500 clones, 82% seen once. Sequenced: FFPE minimally invasive lung adenocarcinoma tissue. These receptors came from a person between 70 and 80 years old with lung adenocarcinoma. The CDR3 runs from the conserved cysteine through the conserved F or W. The order of the fields is clone size, CDR3 length, V gene, D gene, J gene, CDR3 protein, CDR3 DNA. D genes are given only for firm matches. The size of a clone is reported for some rows only, either as once, few or many, or as a class for expanded clones.

>.|16|TRBV30|TRBD1|TRBJ1-1
CAWNQRQGALGTEAFF
TGTGCCTGGAACCAGAGGCAGGGGGCTCTGGGCACTGAAGCTTTCTTT
>.|14|TRBV7-9|.|TRBJ1-1
CASSLGGVNTEAFF
TGTGCCAGCAGCTTAGGAGGGGTGAACACTGAAGCTTTCTTT
>.|19|TRBV23-1|.|TRBJ2-2
CASSQAPTCGSTNTGELFF
TGCGCCAGCAGTCAAGCGCCTACTTGCGGTTCTACGAACACCGGGGAGCTGTTTTTT
>.|16|TRBV7-2|.|TRBJ2-5
CASSSPRPTSQETQYF
TGTGCCAGCAGCTCACCTAGACCGACTAGTCAAGAGACCCAGTACTTC
>once|16|TRBV4-1|TRBD1|TRBJ1-5
CASSQEPDRVTQPQHF
TGCGCCAGCAGCCAAGAACCGGACAGGGTAACTCAGCCCCAGCATTTT
>.|14|TRBV28|TRBD1|TRBJ1-6
CASSSTTGSSPLHF
TGTGCCAGCAGTTCGACGACAGGGAGTTCACCCCTCCACTTT
>.|11|TRBV30|.|TRBJ1-1
CAWRRDTEAFF
TGTGCCTGGAGGAGGGACACTGAAGCTTTCTTT
>.|13|TRBV25-1|.|TRBJ2-1
CASSASMVSEQFF
TGTGCCAGCAGTGCCTCCATGGTTTCGGAGCAGTTCTTC
>.|13|TRBV19|.|TRBJ2-3
CASSINRGDTQYF
TGTGCCAGTAGTATTAATAGGGGAGATACGCAGTATTTT
>.|13|TRBV29-1|.|TRBJ2-7
CSVKQGYSYEQYF
TGCAGCGTCAAACAGGGATATTCCTACGAGCAGTACTTC
>.|13|TRBV6-8|TRBD2|TRBJ2-5
CASLGGYQETQYF
TGTGCCAGCTTGGGGGGGTACCAAGAGACCCAGTACTTC
>.|13|TRBV29-1|.|TRBJ2-2
CSVSGRPTGELFF
TGCAGCGTGTCGGGACGCCCGACCGGGGAGCTGTTTTTT
>.|15|TRBV19|TRBD1|TRBJ1-4
CASSPIDRVDEKLFF
TGTGCCAGTAGTCCCATTGACAGGGTAGATGAAAAACTGTTTTTT
>.|12|TRBV5-6|.|TRBJ2-2
CASSLTTTELFF
TGTGCCAGCAGCTTGACGACTACAGAGCTGTTTTTT
>.|15|TRBV2|.|TRBJ1-2
CASSEHLSTPYGYTF
TGTGCCAGCAGTGAACATCTCTCTACCCCCTATGGCTACACCTTC
>.|15|TRBV7-3|.|TRBJ2-7
CASSLRGRNNHEQYF
TGTGCCAGCAGCTTAAGAGGCAGGAACAACCACGAGCAGTACTTC
>.|15|TRBV7-6|.|TRBJ2-3
CATTNGQSSTDTQYF
TGTGCCACCACTAACGGACAGTCTAGCACAGATACGCAGTATTTT
>.|11|TRBV20-1|.|TRBJ2-5
CSAPLGETQYF
TGCAGTGCTCCCCTTGGAGAGACCCAGTACTTC
>.|16|TRBV6-1|TRBD1|TRBJ2-6
CASSEGTGSGANVLTF
TGTGCCAGCAGTGAAGGGACAGGGTCCGGGGCCAACGTCCTGACTTTC
>.|18|TRBV19|TRBD2|TRBJ2-1
CASSVRPPGLAGNNEQFF
TGTGCCAGTAGTGTGCGGCCCCCGGGACTAGCGGGGAATAATGAGCAGTTCTTC
>.|14|TRBV9|.|TRBJ1-1
CASSALGSGTEAFF
TGTGCCAGCAGCGCCCTGGGGTCGGGGACTGAAGCTTTCTTT
>.|14|TRBV18|.|TRBJ2-5
CASSLPGLQETQYF
TGTGCCAGCTCATTACCGGGACTCCAAGAGACCCAGTACTTC
>.|13|TRBV2|.|TRBJ1-6
CASKGRGNSPLHF
TGTGCCAGCAAGGGGAGGGGTAATTCACCCCTCCACTTT
>.|13|TRBV7-9|.|TRBJ2-7
CASSLSQTDEQYF
TGTGCCAGCAGCTTAAGTCAAACAGACGAGCAGTACTTC
>.|15|TRBV14|TRBD1|TRBJ1-2
CASSQARTGTGSPTF
TGTGCCAGCAGCCAAGCCCGCACCGGGACAGGCTCACCCACCTTC
>.|13|TRBV30|TRBD1|TRBJ1-2
CAWSLDRGYGYTF
TGTGCCTGGAGTTTGGACAGGGGATATGGCTACACCTTC
>.|14|TRBV11-2|.|TRBJ2-5
CASSRDPFTETQYF
TGTGCCAGCAGCCGGGACCCGTTCACAGAGACCCAGTACTTC
>.|14|TRBV12-2|.|TRBJ1-1
CASRLEGENTEAFF
TGTGCAAGTCGCTTAGAGGGTGAAAACACTGAAGCTTTCTTT
>.|14|TRBV7-9|.|TRBJ1-3
CASSFARAGNTIYF
TGTGCCAGCAGCTTTGCCAGGGCGGGAAACACCATATATTTT
>.|11|TRBV29-1|.|TRBJ2-1
CSVARANEQFF
TGCAGCGTTGCGAGGGCAAATGAGCAGTTCTTC
>.|14|TRBV2|.|TRBJ2-2
CASTPGLSTGELFF
TGTGCCAGCACACCGGGACTCAGCACCGGGGAGCTGTTTTTT
>.|17|TRBV15|.|TRBJ1-6
CATSREGRSSYNSPLHF
TGTGCCACCAGCAGAGAAGGGCGGAGCTCCTATAATTCACCCCTCCACTTT
>.|15|TRBV19|TRBD1|TRBJ1-6
CATAQGASYNSPLHF
TGTGCCACAGCTCAGGGGGCTTCCTATAATTCACCCCTCCACTTT
>.|16|TRBV6-1|TRBD1|TRBJ2-6
CASSGQGASGANVLTF
TGTGCCAGCAGTGGACAGGGGGCGTCAGGGGCCAACGTCCTGACTTTC
>.|14|TRBV28|.|TRBJ1-2
CASISQGSRYGYTF
TGTGCCAGCATCTCTCAGGGGTCTCGCTATGGCTACACCTTC
>.|14|TRBV4-1|.|TRBJ2-7
CASSQETDHYEQYF
TGCGCCAGCAGCCAAGAAACGGACCACTACGAGCAGTACTTC
>.|15|TRBV6-6|TRBD2|TRBJ2-3
CASSPPGGSTDTQYF
TGTGCCAGCAGCCCACCGGGGGGTAGCACAGATACGCAGTATTTT
>once|11|TRBV4-1|.|TRBJ1-1
CASSEGGKAFF
TGCGCCAGCAGCGAGGGGGGGAAGGCTTTCTTT
>.|13|TRBV19|TRBD1|TRBJ1-1
CASSGTGDSVAFF
TGTGCCAGTTCCGGGACAGGGGATTCCGTGGCTTTCTTT
>.|15|TRBV11-2|.|TRBJ2-3
CASSLYGSRTDTQYF
TGTGCCAGCAGCTTATACGGGAGCCGCACAGATACGCAGTATTTT
>.|13|TRBV7-9|TRBD1|TRBJ2-1
CASSRTGYNEQFF
TGTGCCAGCAGCCGGACAGGCTACAATGAGCAGTTCTTC
>once|17|TRBV7-9|.|TRBJ1-3
CASSKPFVGRAGNTIYF
TGTGCCAGCAGCAAACCTTTCGTGGGTAGGGCTGGAAACACCATATATTTT
>.|15|TRBV11-2|TRBD1|TRBJ2-7
CASSLPGTGIYEQYF
TGTGCCAGCAGCTTACCCGGGACAGGGATCTACGAGCAGTACTTC
>.|13|TRBV4-1|.|TRBJ2-5
CASSRLVGETQYF
TGCGCCAGCAGTCGTTTAGTGGGCGAGACCCAGTACTTC
>.|13|TRBV5-8|.|TRBJ2-7
CASSLRGPYEQYF
TGTGCCAGCAGCTTGAGGGGTCCCTACGAGCAGTACTTC
>.|13|TRBV7-9|.|TRBJ1-2
CASSLGRDYGYTF
TGTGCCAGCAGCTTGGGCAGGGACTATGGCTACACCTTC
>.|15|TRBV4-2|.|TRBJ1-3
CASSQERQTGNTIYF
TGTGCCAGCAGCCAAGAACGACAGACTGGAAACACCATATATTTT
>.|14|TRBV5-6|.|TRBJ2-7
CASSLVGDPYEQYF
TGTGCCAGCAGCTTGGTCGGTGATCCCTACGAGCAGTACTTC
>.|15|TRBV6-6|TRBD1|TRBJ2-5
CASSNRGQVQETQYF
TGTGCCAGCAGTAACCGAGGACAGGTCCAAGAGACCCAGTACTTC